The TCR beta chain under discussion was sequenced for a study of regulatory T cells in long-lasting Graves disease. Both iRepertoire HTBI primers and Arm-PCR of CDR3 regions were used to build the TCR beta libraries. A single record per CDR3 protein comes from TCRdb applying MiXCR to the multiplex PCR reads. Counted here are about 420,000 distinct CDR3 sequences, about 20% occurring once; the ten biggest clones make up about a quarter. Time point indicated: persistent/refractory GD, antithyroid drugs over 5 years with positive TRAb. After RNA was extracted from PBMCs, the TCR library was made from it. This TCR was sampled from a female donor with Graves disease. The specimen comprised peripheral blood mononuclear cells (PBMCs), sampled when the disease was refractory, from a patient treated with antithyroid drugs.

The CDR3 DNA follows: TGCAGTGCTAGACTAGCGGGAGTACATTCCTTTTCCTACGAGCAGTACTTC. Translated, it gives CSARLAGVHSFSYEQYF. This rearrangement joins TRBV20-1 to TRBJ2-7; 10 bases map to TRBD2. Losses at the gene ends were 2 bases for V and 1 base for J; bases not matched to a gene: 11. There are 17 residues in the CDR3. Per germline, CDR1 DFQATT and CDR2 SNEGSKA (reference sequence).